Below are 8 T cell receptor beta chains sequenced from a single sample in a study of shared clonotypes between healthy human individuals. The method was immunoSEQ multiplex PCR; TCRdb's version includes in-frame clones alone and lacks a portion of them. The sample yields approximately 470,000 clones, roughly 80% seen once. Source material: PBMCs. These receptors originate from a woman in her thirties or forties in good health. Some clones in this sample may be carry-over from other donors' samples.

The V and J genes are TRBV10-2 and TRBJ2-4; TRBD2 matches 10 bases. The CDR3 runs 17 residues. Germline CDR1 WSHSY, CDR2 SAAADI. V lost 5 bases, J lost 2 bases, and 9 bases stayed unmatched. The CDR3 DNA reads as TGCGCCAGCAGTAACAAGCGGGAGGGCACGCCCAAAAACATTCAGTACTTC. Protein: CASSNKREGTPKNIQYF.

The V and J genes are TRBV28 and TRBJ2-7; 8 bases are shared with TRBD1. J was trimmed by 9 bases and V by 5 bases; bases with no gene match: 12. The germline V gene encodes CDR1 MDHEN and CDR2 SYDVKM. The CDR3 length is 14 residues. This chain's CDR3 is CASSPRTGTRGQYF. As DNA, the CDR3 is TGTGCCAGCAGTCCAAGGACAGGGACTCGCGGGCAGTACTTC.

The chain employs TRBV10-3 and TRBJ2-7; TRBD2 might be the D (6 bases). CDR1 and CDR2 from the germline V gene are ENHRY and SYGVKD. V shed 5 bases and J shed 0 bases, with 14 bases lying between them. The CDR3 sequence is 15 residues long. DNA of the CDR3: TGTGCCATCAGTCCTCGGGACTCGCACTCCTACGAGCAGTACTTC. Amino acid sequence: CAISPRDSHSYEQYF.

Here the CDR3 reads CASSPGGNTGELFF. CDR3 coding DNA: TGTGCCAGTAGTCCGGGAGGGAACACCGGGGAGCTGTTTTTT. The chain is built from TRBV19 and TRBJ2-2; TRBD2 agrees at 7 bases. Germline V gene sequence: CDR1 LNHDA, CDR2 SQIVND (reference sequence). This CDR3 comprises 14 residues. V gave up 5 bases and J gave up 1 base; unmatched junction bases: 1.

In its sample, this clone was seen once. With a far larger clone one base away, a read error is the likely cause. Other nucleotide sequences in the sample specify the same CDR3. The J gene is TRBJ2-5, the V gene TRBV30; unclear D gene. Germline values: CDR1 GTSNPN, CDR2 SVGIG (reference sequence). This CDR3 is built from 14 residues. V lost 0 bases to trimming and J lost 9 bases, with 17 bases between them. The CDR3 DNA sequence: TGTGCCTGGAGTGTACTCGGCGATGGTGGGGCCCAGTACTTC. It yields the protein CAWSVLGDGGAQYF.

The V gene is TRBV7-9, the J gene TRBJ1-1; the match to TRBD1 covers 7 bases. Germline CDR1 and CDR2: SEHNR and FQNEAQ (reference sequence). The CDR3 is made up of 15 amino acids. J gave up 5 bases and V 4 bases, and 10 bases lay outside the gene matches. The CDR3 DNA reads TGTGCCAGCAGCTCCAAACCAGGGGGGATGACTGAAGCTTTCTTT. Translation: CASSSKPGGMTEAFF.

The chain employs TRBV29-1 and TRBJ2-7; the match to TRBD1 covers 9 bases. The germline V gene has CDR1 SQVTM and CDR2 ANQGSEA. V lost 7 bases to trimming and J lost 3 bases; unmatched junction nucleotides: 16. The CDR3 covers 16 residues. The DNA of the CDR3 is TGCAGCGCGACAAATCCAAAACAGGGGGCGGTCTACGAGCAGTACTTC. It codes for CSATNPKQGAVYEQYF.

The rearrangement uses TRBV9 and TRBJ2-5; D ambiguous. Germline V CDR1 and CDR2: SGDLS, YYNGEE. This CDR3 comprises 13 residues. Trimming removed 0 bases at V and 5 bases at J, with 8 bases between. CDR3 sequence: CASSVDSRETQYF. DNA of the CDR3: TGTGCCAGCAGCGTAGACTCGAGGGAGACCCAGTACTTC.